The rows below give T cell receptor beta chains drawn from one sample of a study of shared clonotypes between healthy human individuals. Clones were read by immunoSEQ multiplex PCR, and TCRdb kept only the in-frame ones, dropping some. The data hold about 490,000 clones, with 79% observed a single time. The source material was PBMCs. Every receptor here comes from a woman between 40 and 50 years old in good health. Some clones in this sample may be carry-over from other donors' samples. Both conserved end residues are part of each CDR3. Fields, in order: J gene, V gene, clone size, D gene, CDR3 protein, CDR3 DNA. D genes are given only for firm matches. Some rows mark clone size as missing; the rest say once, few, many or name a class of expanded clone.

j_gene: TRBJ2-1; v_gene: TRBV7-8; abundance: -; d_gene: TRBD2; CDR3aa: CVSSHPSGRAYNEQFF; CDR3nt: TGTGTCAGCAGCCACCCCAGCGGGAGGGCCTACAATGAGCAGTTCTTC
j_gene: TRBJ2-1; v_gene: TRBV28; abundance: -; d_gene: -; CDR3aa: CASSPALGTNEQFF; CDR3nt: TGTGCCAGCAGTCCCGCACTGGGGACAAATGAGCAGTTCTTC
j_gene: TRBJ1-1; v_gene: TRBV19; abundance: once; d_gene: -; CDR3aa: CASTSGGGAAFF; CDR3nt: TGTGCCAGTACTAGTGGTGGGGGCGCGGCTTTCTTT
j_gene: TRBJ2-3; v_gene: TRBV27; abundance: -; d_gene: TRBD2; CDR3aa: CASSLSYYLGLLAGDRGHTDTQYF; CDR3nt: TGTGCCAGCAGTTTATCTTATTATTTGGGGCTACTAGCGGGAGATAGAGGACACACAGATACGCAGTATTTT
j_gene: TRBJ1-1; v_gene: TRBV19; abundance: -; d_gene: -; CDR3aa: CASSNVRGVEAFF; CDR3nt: TGTGCCAGTAGTAACGTCAGGGGAGTTGAAGCTTTCTTT
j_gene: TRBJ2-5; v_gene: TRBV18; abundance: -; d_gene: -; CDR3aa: CASSPPSGGPGETQYF; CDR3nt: TGTGCCAGCTCACCTCCGTCTGGGGGCCCGGGAGAGACCCAGTACTTC
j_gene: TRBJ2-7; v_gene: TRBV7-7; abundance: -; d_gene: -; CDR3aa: CASSPLQGGSDEQYF; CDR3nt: TGTGCTAGCAGCCCCCTTCAGGGGGGAAGTGACGAGCAGTACTTC
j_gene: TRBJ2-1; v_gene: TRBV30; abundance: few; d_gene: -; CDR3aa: CAWRHLRRGRQFF; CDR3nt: TGTGCCTGGAGGCACCTACGGCGGGGAAGACAGTTCTTC
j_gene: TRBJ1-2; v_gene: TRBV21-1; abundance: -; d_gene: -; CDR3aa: CASKEAGYTF; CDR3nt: TGTGCCAGCAAGGAGGCTGGCTACACCTTC
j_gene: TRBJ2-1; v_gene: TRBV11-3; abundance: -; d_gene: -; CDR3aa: CASSLGGSSYNEQFF; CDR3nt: TGTGCCAGCAGCCTCGGAGGAAGCTCCTACAATGAGCAGTTCTTC
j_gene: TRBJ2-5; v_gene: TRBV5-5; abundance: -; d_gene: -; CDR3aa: CASSLPSLETQYF; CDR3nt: TGTGCCAGCAGCTTGCCATCTTTAGAGACCCAGTACTTC
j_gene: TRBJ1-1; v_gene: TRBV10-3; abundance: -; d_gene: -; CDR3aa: CAISDLSEGSGAFF; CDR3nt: TGTGCCATCAGTGACCTCTCAGAGGGGTCGGGAGCTTTCTTT
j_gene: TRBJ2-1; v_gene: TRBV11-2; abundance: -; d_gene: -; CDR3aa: CASSLRGPSTGNNEQFF; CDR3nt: TGTGCCAGCAGCCTTAGAGGTCCTAGCACGGGCAACAATGAGCAGTTCTTC
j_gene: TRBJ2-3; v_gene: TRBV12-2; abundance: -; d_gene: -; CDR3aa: CASRLAVTSECTQYF; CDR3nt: TGTGCAAGTCGCTTAGCTGTGACTAGCGAATGTACGCAGTATTTT
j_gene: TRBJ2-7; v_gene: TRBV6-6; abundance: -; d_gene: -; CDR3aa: CASSYEGYEQYF; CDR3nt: TGTGCCAGCAGTTACGAGGGTTACGAGCAGTACTTC
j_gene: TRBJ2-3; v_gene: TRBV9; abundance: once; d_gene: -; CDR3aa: CASSVDGWGEDTQYF; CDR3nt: TGTGCCAGCAGCGTAGACGGGTGGGGAGAAGATACGCAGTATTTT
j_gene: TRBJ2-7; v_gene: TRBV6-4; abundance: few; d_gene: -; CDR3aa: CASIGHYEQYF; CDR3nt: TGTGCCAGCATAGGCCACTACGAGCAGTACTTC
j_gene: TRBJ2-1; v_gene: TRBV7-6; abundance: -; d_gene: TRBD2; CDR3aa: CASSFLRGGAYNEQFF; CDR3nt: TGTGCCAGCAGCTTCCTCCGGGGGGGAGCCTACAATGAGCAGTTCTTC
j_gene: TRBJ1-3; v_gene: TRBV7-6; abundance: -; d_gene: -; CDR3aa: CASSLGRGVSGGNTIYF; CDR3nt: TGTGCCAGCAGCTTAGGCCGAGGGGTGAGTGGTGGAAACACCATATATTTT
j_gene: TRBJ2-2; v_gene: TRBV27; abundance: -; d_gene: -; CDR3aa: CASSARSGELFF; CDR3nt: TGTGCCAGCAGTGCCAGGAGCGGGGAGCTGTTTTTT
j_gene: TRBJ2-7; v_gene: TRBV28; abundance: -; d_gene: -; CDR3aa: CASSEGQIYEQYF; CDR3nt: TGTGCCAGCAGCGAAGGGCAGATCTACGAGCAGTACTTC
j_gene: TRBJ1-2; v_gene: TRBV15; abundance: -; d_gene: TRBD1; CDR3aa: CATSRGGQGRVGYTF; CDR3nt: TGTGCCACCAGCAGAGGGGGACAGGGGAGGGTTGGCTACACCTTC
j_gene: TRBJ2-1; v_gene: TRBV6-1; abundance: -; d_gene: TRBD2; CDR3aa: CASSTSGTGNEQFF; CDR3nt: TGTGCCAGCAGTACTAGCGGGACCGGCAATGAGCAGTTCTTC
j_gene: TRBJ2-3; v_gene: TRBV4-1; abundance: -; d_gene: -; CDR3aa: CASSQAGAGDPRRYF; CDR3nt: TGCGCCAGCAGCCAAGCGGGGGCTGGGGATCCAAGACGGTATTTT
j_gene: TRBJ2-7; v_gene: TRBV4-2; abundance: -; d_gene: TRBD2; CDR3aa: CASSQVLAGVGPEQYF; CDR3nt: TGTGCCAGCAGCCAAGTTCTAGCGGGAGTTGGTCCCGAGCAGTACTTC
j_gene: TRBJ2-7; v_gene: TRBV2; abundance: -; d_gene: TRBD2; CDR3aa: CASRDLAGGSYEQYF; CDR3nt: TGTGCCAGCAGAGACCTAGCGGGGGGCTCCTACGAGCAGTACTTC
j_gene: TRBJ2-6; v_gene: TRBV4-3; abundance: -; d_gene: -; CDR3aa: CASSQDGASSGANVLTF; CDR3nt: TGCGCCAGCAGCCAAGATGGTGCAAGCTCTGGGGCCAACGTCCTGACTTTC
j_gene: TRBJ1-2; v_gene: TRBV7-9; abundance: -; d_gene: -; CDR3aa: CASSSGPRGYTF; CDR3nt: TGTGCCAGCAGCTCCGGACCGCGGGGCTACACCTTC
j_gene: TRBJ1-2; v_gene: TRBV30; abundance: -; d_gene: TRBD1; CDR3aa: CAWSGWMTGASGYTF; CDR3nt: TGTGCCTGGAGTGGGTGGATGACAGGGGCTTCTGGCTACACCTTC
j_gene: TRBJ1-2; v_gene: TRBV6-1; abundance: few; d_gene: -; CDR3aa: CASSETGQTIYGYTF; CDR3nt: TGTGCCAGCAGTGAAACAGGGCAGACTATCTATGGCTACACCTTC
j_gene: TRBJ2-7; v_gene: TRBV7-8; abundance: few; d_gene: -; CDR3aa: CASSLRGVGSYEQYF; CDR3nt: TGTGCCAGCAGCTTAAGGGGGGTCGGATCCTACGAGCAGTACTTC
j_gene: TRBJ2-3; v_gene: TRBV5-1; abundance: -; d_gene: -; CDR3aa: CASSLGGRASTDTQYF; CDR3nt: TGCGCCAGCAGCTTGGGGGGTAGGGCCAGCACAGATACGCAGTATTTT
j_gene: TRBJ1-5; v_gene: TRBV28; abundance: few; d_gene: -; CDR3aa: CASSLQGPSLYQHF; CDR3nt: TGTGCCAGCAGTCTACAGGGTCCTTCGCTCTACCAGCATTTT
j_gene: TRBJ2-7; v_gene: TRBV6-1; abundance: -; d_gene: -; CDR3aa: CASSEALQRPYEQYF; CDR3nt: TGTGCCAGCAGTGAAGCGCTTCAGCGTCCTTACGAGCAGTACTTC
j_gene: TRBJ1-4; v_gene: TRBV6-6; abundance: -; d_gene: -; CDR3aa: CASSSELATNEKLFF; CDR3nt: TGTGCCAGCAGTTCAGAACTTGCAACTAATGAAAAACTGTTTTTT
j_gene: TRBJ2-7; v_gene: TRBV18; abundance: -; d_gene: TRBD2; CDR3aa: CASSQGTSGRGDEQYF; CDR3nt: TGTGCCAGCTCACAAGGGACTAGCGGGAGAGGCGACGAGCAGTACTTC
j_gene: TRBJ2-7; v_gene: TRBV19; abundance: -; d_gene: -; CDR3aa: CASKFSLGNYEQYF; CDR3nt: TGTGCCAGTAAATTTAGCCTAGGAAACTACGAGCAGTACTTC
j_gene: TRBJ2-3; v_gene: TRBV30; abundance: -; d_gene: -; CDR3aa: CAWNDRRTASTDTQYF; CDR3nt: TGTGCCTGGAATGACCGACGGACAGCGAGCACAGATACGCAGTATTTT
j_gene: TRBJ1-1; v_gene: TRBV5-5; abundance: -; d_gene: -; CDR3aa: CASSLDRAGLTEAFF; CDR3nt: TGTGCCAGCAGCCTAGATCGGGCAGGGTTAACTGAAGCTTTCTTT
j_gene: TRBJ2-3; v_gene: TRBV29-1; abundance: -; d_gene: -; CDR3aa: CSVEGVRGGTDTQYF; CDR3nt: TGCAGCGTTGAAGGGGTGAGGGGAGGCACAGATACGCAGTATTTT
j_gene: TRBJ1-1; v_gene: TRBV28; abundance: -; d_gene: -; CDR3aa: CASMGGIWEAFF; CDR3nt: TGTGCCAGCATGGGGGGGATCTGGGAAGCTTTCTTT
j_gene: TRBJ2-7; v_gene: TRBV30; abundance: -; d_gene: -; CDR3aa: CAWSGSPYEQYF; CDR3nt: TGTGCCTGGAGTGGGTCCCCCTACGAGCAGTACTTC
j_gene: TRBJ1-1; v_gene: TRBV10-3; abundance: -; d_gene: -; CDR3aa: CAISESSQTREAFF; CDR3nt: TGTGCCATCAGTGAGTCGTCCCAGACCCGTGAAGCTTTCTTT
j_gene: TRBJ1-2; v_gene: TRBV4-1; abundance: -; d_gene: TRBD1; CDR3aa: CASSPGQGGSVGYGYTF; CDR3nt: TGCGCCAGCAGCCCAGGACAGGGTGGGAGCGTGGGCTATGGCTACACCTTC
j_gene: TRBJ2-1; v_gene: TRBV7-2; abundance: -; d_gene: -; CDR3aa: CASSGGSTYNEQFF; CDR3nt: TGTGCCTCATCTGGGGGGTCTACCTACAATGAGCAGTTCTTC
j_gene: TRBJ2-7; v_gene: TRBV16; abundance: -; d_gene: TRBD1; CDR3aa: CASSRSRGHEQYF; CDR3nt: TGTGCCAGCAGCCGGAGCAGGGGGCACGAGCAGTACTTC
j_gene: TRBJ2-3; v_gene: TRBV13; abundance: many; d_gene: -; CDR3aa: CASSSGWADTQYF; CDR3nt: TGTGCCAGCAGCTCGGGGTGGGCAGATACGCAGTATTTT
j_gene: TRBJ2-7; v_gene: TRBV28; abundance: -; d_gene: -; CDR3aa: CATEKSSYEQYF; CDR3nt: TGTGCCACCGAAAAAAGCTCCTACGAGCAGTACTTC
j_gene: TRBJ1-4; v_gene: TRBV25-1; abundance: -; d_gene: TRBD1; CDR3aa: CASSDVGRGNEKLFF; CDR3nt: TGTGCCAGCAGTGATGTCGGCAGGGGGAATGAAAAACTGTTTTTT
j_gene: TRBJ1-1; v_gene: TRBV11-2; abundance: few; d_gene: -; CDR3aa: CASRWEPNTEAFF; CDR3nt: TGTGCCAGCAGATGGGAACCGAACACTGAAGCTTTCTTT
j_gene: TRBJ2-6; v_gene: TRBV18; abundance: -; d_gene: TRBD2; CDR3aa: CASSPEASGSSGANVLTF; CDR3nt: TGTGCCAGCTCACCAGAAGCTAGCGGGAGCTCTGGGGCCAACGTCCTGACTTTC
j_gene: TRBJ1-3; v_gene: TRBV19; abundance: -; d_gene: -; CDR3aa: CASSDNSGNTIYF; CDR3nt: TGTGCCAGTAGTGATAACTCTGGAAACACCATATATTTT
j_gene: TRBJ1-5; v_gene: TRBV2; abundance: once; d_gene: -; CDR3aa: CASSLSGSNQPQHF; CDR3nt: TGTGCCAGCAGTCTATCCGGGTCGAATCAGCCCCAGCATTTT
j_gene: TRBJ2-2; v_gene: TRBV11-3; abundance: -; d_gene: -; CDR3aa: CASSSGTNTGELFF; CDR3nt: TGTGCCAGCAGTTCCGGAACGAACACCGGGGAGCTGTTTTTT
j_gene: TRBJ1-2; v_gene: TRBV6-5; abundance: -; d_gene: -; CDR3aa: CASSYSGNYGYTF; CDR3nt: TGTGCCAGCAGTTACAGCGGAAACTATGGCTACACCTTC
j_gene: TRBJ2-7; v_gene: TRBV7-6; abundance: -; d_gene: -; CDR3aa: CASSRREEDEQYF; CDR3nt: TGTGCCAGCAGCCGCAGGGAGGAGGACGAGCAGTACTTC
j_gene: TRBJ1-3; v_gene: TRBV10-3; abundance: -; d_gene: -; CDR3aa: CAISAGWYGNTIYF; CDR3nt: TGTGCCATCAGCGCAGGATGGTACGGAAACACCATATATTTT
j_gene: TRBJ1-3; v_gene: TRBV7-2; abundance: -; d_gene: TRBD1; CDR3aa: CASSFVDGTEILSGNTIYF; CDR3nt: TGTGCCAGCAGCTTCGTAGATGGGACAGAAATCCTCTCTGGAAACACCATATATTTT
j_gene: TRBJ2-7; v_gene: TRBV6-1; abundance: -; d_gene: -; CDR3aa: CASRIAAVGEQYF; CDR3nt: TGTGCCAGCAGAATCGCCGCGGTGGGCGAGCAGTACTTC